This is a list of T cell receptor beta chains from one sample in a study of shared clonotypes between healthy human individuals. Measured with immunoSEQ multiplex PCR; TCRdb has only the in-frame clones, and not every one. The sample holds 2 million to 2.5 million clones, approximately 96% seen once. Material: naive CD4+ T cells sorted from blood. The receptors derive from a man aged 18 to 29 in good health. Both conserved end residues are part of each CDR3. A D gene is named only where the DNA matches it firmly. Clone size is shown for a subset of rows, as once, few, many or a class of expanded clone.

TRBJ1-2,TRBV28,.,.,CASSLEGWGYTF,TGTGCCAGCAGTTTAGAGGGATGGGGCTACACCTTC
TRBJ2-2,TRBV28,.,.,CASIDGANTGELFF,TGTGCCAGCATCGACGGCGCGAACACCGGGGAGCTGTTTTTT
TRBJ1-2,TRBV10-3,.,.,CAISDLQGPNYGYTF,TGTGCCATCAGTGACCTACAGGGCCCCAACTATGGCTACACCTTC
TRBJ1-6,TRBV12-5,.,.,CASGFGQAHSPLHF,TGTGCTAGTGGTTTCGGGCAGGCTCATTCACCCCTCCACTTT
TRBJ1-2,TRBV5-6,once,.,CASSPWGLLGYTF,TGTGCCAGCAGCCCCTGGGGGTTATTAGGCTACACCTTC
TRBJ1-2,TRBV5-1,.,TRBD1,CASSFRGDHPYTF,TGCGCCAGCAGCTTCAGGGGGGATCATCCCTACACCTTC
TRBJ1-2,TRBV7-9,.,.,CASSIHQGDGYTF,TGTGCCAGCAGCATTCACCAGGGCGATGGCTACACCTTC
TRBJ2-7,TRBV29-1,.,TRBD2,CSVDGGRAYEQYF,TGCAGCGTTGATGGCGGGAGGGCCTACGAGCAGTACTTC
TRBJ2-2,TRBV11-3,.,.,CASSLDRVTGELFF,TGTGCCAGCAGCTTAGACCGGGTCACCGGGGAGCTGTTTTTT
TRBJ1-1,TRBV5-1,.,.,CASSPRTVTTEAFF,TGCGCCAGCAGCCCCAGGACAGTCACCACTGAAGCTTTCTTT
TRBJ1-1,TRBV6-1,.,.,CASSPSEAFF,TGTGCCAGCAGCCCCAGCGAGGCTTTCTTT
TRBJ1-2,TRBV7-2,.,.,CASSLDFGAGSGYTF,TGTGCCAGCAGCTTAGACTTTGGGGCGGGCAGTGGCTACACCTTC
TRBJ2-1,TRBV7-7,.,.,CASSLGIFRGAYNEQFF,TGTGCTAGCAGCTTAGGCATTTTTCGGGGAGCCTACAATGAGCAGTTCTTC
TRBJ2-2,TRBV2,.,TRBD2,CASPEVRVAGVVLAGELFF,TGTGCCAGCCCCGAGGTTCGGGTAGCGGGAGTGGTTCTCGCCGGGGAGCTGTTTTTT
TRBJ1-2,TRBV25-1,.,.,CASSVEGFNYGYTF,TGTGCCAGCAGTGTCGAAGGGTTTAACTATGGCTACACCTTC
TRBJ2-7,TRBV7-2,.,TRBD1,CASRQGAHEQYF,TGTGCCAGCAGGCAGGGGGCTCACGAGCAGTACTTC
TRBJ1-1,TRBV30,.,.,CAWSLDTEAFF,TGTGCCTGGAGTCTTGACACTGAAGCTTTCTTT
TRBJ1-1,TRBV30,.,.,CAWSRQVEAFF,TGTGCCTGGAGTCGGCAGGTGGAAGCTTTCTTT
TRBJ2-1,TRBV10-3,.,.,CAIRDAKSSYNEQFF,TGTGCCATCAGGGATGCAAAGAGCTCCTACAATGAGCAGTTCTTC
TRBJ1-6,TRBV7-9,.,TRBD1,CASSLGTGSSYNSPLHF,TGTGCCAGCAGCTTGGGGACAGGGAGCTCCTATAATTCACCCCTCCACTTT
TRBJ2-7,TRBV10-3,.,TRBD2,CAISPKGGGLAGHEQYF,TGTGCCATCAGCCCTAAAGGAGGCGGACTAGCAGGCCACGAGCAGTACTTC
TRBJ1-2,TRBV30,.,.,CAWTQEGDYGYTF,TGTGCCTGGACCCAGGAGGGTGACTATGGCTACACCTTC
TRBJ2-3,TRBV5-1,.,.,CASSLVGQGRSTDTQYF,TGCGCCAGCAGCTTGGTGGGGCAGGGGCGTAGCACAGATACGCAGTATTTT
TRBJ2-7,TRBV5-1,.,.,CASSLMAGEAYEQYF,TGCGCCAGCAGCCTAATGGCAGGTGAGGCCTACGAGCAGTACTTC
TRBJ2-7,TRBV4-3,.,TRBD2,CASSQAPPSGVYEQYF,TGCGCCAGCAGCCAAGCCCCTCCTAGCGGGGTATACGAGCAGTACTTC
TRBJ2-1,TRBV19,.,TRBD1,CASSLGTGGYGEQFF,TGTGCCAGTAGTCTAGGGACAGGGGGCTACGGTGAGCAGTTCTTC
TRBJ2-7,TRBV6-1,.,TRBD2,CASSALAGGVYEQYF,TGTGCCAGCAGCGCTCTAGCGGGAGGGGTGTACGAGCAGTACTTC
TRBJ2-2,TRBV5-1,.,.,CASSLAAETGELFF,TGCGCCAGCAGCTTGGCTGCCGAGACCGGGGAGCTGTTTTTT
TRBJ1-2,TRBV6-4,.,.,CASTISLWGNYGYTF,TGTGCCAGCACCATATCCCTGTGGGGTAACTATGGCTACACCTTC
TRBJ2-7,TRBV6-1,.,.,CASSFLLRSGYEQYF,TGTGCCAGCAGCTTTCTACTTAGATCGGGGTACGAGCAGTACTTC
TRBJ2-1,TRBV11-2,.,TRBD1,CASSYTGTGSWDEQFF,TGTGCCAGCAGCTATACCGGGACAGGGTCTTGGGATGAGCAGTTCTTC
TRBJ2-7,TRBV6-1,.,.,CASNRSPGSYEQYF,TGTGCCAGCAATCGTTCACCAGGATCATACGAGCAGTACTTC
TRBJ2-2,TRBV18,.,TRBD2,CASSPLAGGSTGELFF,TGTGCCAGCTCACCTCTAGCGGGGGGATCCACCGGGGAGCTGTTTTTT
TRBJ2-5,TRBV9,.,TRBD1,CASSGGQGETQYF,TGTGCCAGCAGCGGGGGACAGGGCGAGACCCAGTACTTC
TRBJ1-1,TRBV7-9,.,.,CASLGRGQANTEAFF,TGTGCCAGCTTAGGGCGGGGGCAGGCGAACACTGAAGCTTTCTTT
TRBJ1-1,TRBV18,.,.,CASYPGGVNTEAFF,TGTGCCAGCTACCCGGGGGGGGTGAACACTGAAGCTTTCTTT
TRBJ2-3,TRBV9,once,TRBD2,CASSVVGTSGTSITDTQYF,TGTGCCAGCAGCGTAGTTGGGACTAGCGGGACCTCTATTACAGATACGCAGTATTTT
TRBJ2-1,TRBV11-1,.,TRBD2,CASSLALTSGAHEQFF,TGTGCCAGCAGCTTAGCTCTGACTAGCGGGGCCCATGAGCAGTTCTTC
TRBJ2-3,TRBV5-1,.,TRBD1,CASSLTGGDTDTQYF,TGCGCCAGCAGCCTTACAGGGGGAGACACAGATACGCAGTATTTT
TRBJ1-1,TRBV6-5,once,.,CASSSTTEAFF,TGTGCCAGCAGTTCTACCACTGAAGCTTTCTTT
TRBJ1-5,TRBV27,.,.,CASILTRGNQPQHF,TGTGCCAGCATCCTAACACGGGGCAATCAGCCCCAGCATTTT
TRBJ2-2,TRBV9,.,.,CASSFSAGPNTGELFF,TGTGCCAGCAGCTTCAGCGCTGGACCGAACACCGGGGAGCTGTTTTTT
TRBJ2-1,TRBV25-1,.,.,CASSEPGTAVGQFF,TGTGCCAGCAGTGAACCCGGGACGGCCGTGGGGCAGTTCTTC
TRBJ2-7,TRBV5-4,.,.,CASSGTTGYEQYF,TGTGCCAGCAGCGGAACGACAGGCTACGAGCAGTACTTC
TRBJ1-5,TRBV2,.,.,CASSVEPQGPQHF,TGTGCCAGCAGTGTGGAGCCCCAAGGGCCCCAGCATTTT
TRBJ2-3,TRBV7-6,.,.,CASSLSGTSTDTQYF,TGTGCCAGCAGCTTAAGCGGAACTAGCACAGATACGCAGTATTTT
TRBJ1-1,TRBV7-3,.,.,CASRRQENTEAFF,TGTGCCAGCAGGCGACAGGAGAACACTGAAGCTTTCTTT
TRBJ2-1,TRBV6-1,.,TRBD2,CASSAGGSANEQFF,TGTGCCAGCAGCGCGGGAGGGTCCGCAAATGAGCAGTTCTTC
TRBJ2-5,TRBV6-5,.,.,CASSYRQVSETQYF,TGTGCCAGCAGTTACCGACAGGTGTCAGAGACCCAGTACTTC
TRBJ1-2,TRBV18,.,.,CASSPDKAGKGYTF,TGTGCCAGCTCACCAGACAAGGCCGGGAAGGGCTACACCTTC